Listed here are 31 T cell receptor beta chains from one sample, sequenced in a study of graft-versus-host responses after intestinal transplantation. This table comes from immunoSEQ multiplex PCR, and its TCRdb copy is limited to in-frame clones, with some not included. The table shows some 45,000 clones, with roughly 91% occurring only once. The sample in question was PBMCs, obtained 524 days after transplant. These TCRs come from a human patient who received an intestinal transplant, so some T cells may come from the graft donor.

V is TRBV7-3 and J is TRBJ2-5; 7 bases match TRBD1. Germline trimming cut 4 bases from V and 5 bases from J; bases unmatched to any gene: 4. This CDR3 region has 13 residues. Germline lookup yields CDR1 SGHTA and CDR2 FQGTGA. The CDR3 coding sequence is TGTGCCAGCAGCTCATACAGGGGTGAGACCCAGTACTTC. It specifies CASSSYRGETQYF.

The gene calls are TRBV5-3 and TRBJ2-1; D is perhaps TRBD2 (5 bases). TRBV5-3 is marked as an open reading frame, function uncertain. This CDR3 comprises 16 residues. V shed 4 bases and J shed 3 bases, with 17 bases lying between them. The CDR3 is CARSQRNPPRYNEQFF. The CDR3 DNA is TGTGCCAGAAGCCAGCGGAATCCACCACGCTACAATGAGCAGTTCTTC.

V usage is TRBV7-2 and J usage is TRBJ1-4; 8 bases agree with TRBD1. V trimming: 1 base; J trimming: 7 bases; junction bases outside the gene matches: 5. This CDR3 region has 15 residues. Germline CDR1 is SGHTA and CDR2 is FQGNSA. The CDR3: CASSLGTGWGEKLFF. CDR3 DNA sequence: TGTGCCAGCAGCTTAGGGACAGGGTGGGGTGAAAAACTGTTTTTT. Filled out from reference TRBV7-2 and TRBJ1-4, the complete variable domain reads GAGVSQSPSNKVTEKGKDVELRCDPISGHTALYWYRQSLGQGLEFLIYFQGNSAPDKSGLPSDRFSAERTGGSVSTLTIQRTQQEDSAVYLCASSLGTGWGEKLFFGSGTQLSVL.

The gene calls are TRBV4-2 and TRBJ2-7; possible D gene TRBD1, 5 bases. This CDR3 has 14 residues. Germline loops: CDR1 LGHNA, CDR2 YNFKEQ. The V end lost 4 bases, the J end lost 3 bases, and 13 bases lay between the germline ends. The CDR3 bases are TGTGCCAGCAGCCCCGCTCTAGGGGACTACGAGCAGTACTTC. Amino acids: CASSPALGDYEQYF.

This clone turned up a few times. V usage is TRBV9 and J usage is TRBJ1-5; D might be TRBD1 (5 bases). CDR1 SGDLS and CDR2 YYNGEE come from the germline V gene. Deletions cut 1 base from V and 3 bases from J, with 11 bases between. The CDR3 contains 15 residues. In nucleotides, the CDR3 is TGTGCCAGCAGCGTAAGTGAGGGGCCCAATCAGCCCCAGCATTTT. Residues: CASSVSEGPNQPQHF.

The gene calls are TRBV27 and TRBJ2-7, with 7 bases identical to TRBD2. V was clipped by 0 bases and J by 0 bases; unmatched bases: 5. Germline V gene sequence: CDR1 MNHEY, CDR2 SMNVEV (reference sequence). CDR3 length equals 16 residues. The CDR3 sequence: CASSLSLAEVSYEQYF. DNA for the CDR3: TGTGCCAGCAGTTTATCTCTAGCGGAGGTCTCCTACGAGCAGTACTTC.

The chain combines TRBV6-6 with TRBJ1-3; D gene ambiguous. Germline V gene sequence: CDR1 MNHNY, CDR2 SVGAGI (reference sequence). The CDR3 covers 14 residues. The germline V and J ends were trimmed by 2 bases and 4 bases, with 9 bases remaining between them. The CDR3 spells CASSYKAGGNTIYF. The CDR3, as DNA: TGTGCCAGCAGTTACAAGGCCGGAGGAAACACCATATATTTT.

The V gene is TRBV7-3, the J gene TRBJ2-1; 7 bases fit TRBD2. Germline values: CDR1 SGHTA, CDR2 FQGTGA. After removal of 1 base from V and 8 bases from J, the junction contained 11 bases not matched to a gene. This CDR3 region has 16 residues. The CDR3 DNA is TGTGCCAGCAGCTTAAAACGGGCGGGAGCATCCGATGAGCAGTTCTTC. It is translated as CASSLKRAGASDEQFF.

The V call is TRBV27, the J call TRBJ2-5, with TRBD2 identical over 8 bases. Germline V gene lookup returns CDR1 MNHEY and CDR2 SMNVEV (reference sequence). The CDR3 spans 16 residues. V shed 4 bases, J shed 4 bases, and the junction held 11 bases outside the gene matches. This CDR3 is CASSSRLLAGGETQYF. CDR3 nucleotides: TGTGCCAGCAGTTCGAGGCTCCTAGCGGGCGGAGAGACCCAGTACTTC.

The chain is built from TRBV7-3 and TRBJ2-1; D tentatively fits TRBD1 or TRBD2 (5 bases each). CDR1 SGHTA and CDR2 FQGTGA come from the germline V gene. The germline V and J ends were trimmed by 5 bases and 8 bases, with 19 bases remaining between them. The CDR3 consists of 15 residues. The CDR3 DNA sequence: TGTGCCAGCAGCCAATCGAGCACCAGGGACGATGAGCAGTTCTTC. Protein sequence: CASSQSSTRDDEQFF.

The chain recombines TRBV4-3 with TRBJ1-2, with D possibly being TRBD1 (6 bases). Looked up from germline, CDR1 is LGHNA and CDR2 is YSLEER. The CDR3 is 14 residues long. Trimming shortened V by 2 bases and J by 6 bases, and 13 bases separated the two germline ends. CDR3 nucleotides: TGCGCCAGCAGCCAAAATACAGGGACGGATGGCTACACCTTC. Its protein product is CASSQNTGTDGYTF.

V is TRBV10-2 and J is TRBJ2-1; 8 bases are a match to TRBD2. Unmatched junction bases numbered 8, after V lost 7 bases and J lost 6 bases. CDR1 is WSHSY and CDR2 is SAAADI in the germline V gene. The CDR3 has 14 residues. The CDR3 coding sequence is TGCGCCAGCAAGCGGCGGGAGGTAGGCAATGAGCAGTTCTTC. Its protein is CASKRREVGNEQFF.

V gene TRBV2 combines with J gene TRBJ2-7, with D unclear. The CDR3 length is 12 residues. Trimming pared 6 bases from V and 0 bases from J, leaving 6 bases between. Germline values: CDR1 SNHLY, CDR2 FYNNEI. The CDR3 region is CASRSSSYEQYF. In DNA, the CDR3 is TGTGCCAGCAGATCTAGCTCCTACGAGCAGTACTTC.

The chain joins TRBV30 to TRBJ1-2; no clear D. CDR3 length: 8 amino acids. Germline CDR1 reads GTSNPN; CDR2 reads SVGIG (reference sequence). The V end was cut by 5 bases, the J end by 8 bases, with 3 bases between. In nucleotides, the CDR3 is TGTGCCTGGGGAGGCTACACCTTC. Translating it yields CAWGGYTF. The full variable domain, rest sourced from reference TRBV30 and TRBJ1-2, is SQTIHQWPATLVQPVGSPLSLECTVEGTSNPNLYWYRQAAGRGLQLLFYSVGIGQISSEVPQNLSASRPQDRQFILSSKKLLLSDSGFYLCAWGGYTFGSGTRLTVV.

The chain is built from TRBV30 and TRBJ1-1; weak D call: TRBD1 (5 bases). Germline loops: CDR1 GTSNPN, CDR2 SVGIG (reference sequence). CDR3 size: 11 residues. The ends were cut back, 3 bases at V and 5 bases at J, with 7 bases in the middle. CDR3 in amino acids: CAWRGGTEAFF. The CDR3 DNA is TGTGCCTGGAGGGGGGGGACTGAAGCTTTCTTT. The full variable domain, in which reference TRBV30 and TRBJ1-1 provide the parts outside the CDR3, is SQTIHQWPATLVQPVGSPLSLECTVEGTSNPNLYWYRQAAGRGLQLLFYSVGIGQISSEVPQNLSASRPQDRQFILSSKKLLLSDSGFYLCAWRGGTEAFFGQGTRLTVV.

The chain is built from TRBV30 and TRBJ2-5; the match to TRBD2 covers 9 bases. The V segment lost 3 bases and the J segment 3 bases; nucleotides outside the gene matches: 5. Germline CDR1 GTSNPN, CDR2 SVGIG (reference sequence). The CDR3 length is 14 residues. The CDR3 loop is CAWSRLAGKETQYF. The CDR3 DNA sequence: TGTGCCTGGAGCCGGCTAGCGGGAAAAGAGACCCAGTACTTC. Combining the CDR3 with reference TRBV30 and TRBJ2-5 gives the whole variable domain SQTIHQWPATLVQPVGSPLSLECTVEGTSNPNLYWYRQAAGRGLQLLFYSVGIGQISSEVPQNLSASRPQDRQFILSSKKLLLSDSGFYLCAWSRLAGKETQYFGPGTRLLVL.

This chain uses TRBV2 with TRBJ1-1; perhaps TRBD1 as D (6 bases). V lost 4 bases, J lost 2 bases, and 11 bases lay in between. CDR1 and CDR2 (germline): SNHLY, FYNNEI. The CDR3 consists of 14 residues. The CDR3 DNA sequence: TGTGCCAGCAGTGGTTACAGGGTCAACACTGAAGCTTTCTTT. Translated: CASSGYRVNTEAFF. Full variable domain (rest looked up from reference TRBV2 and TRBJ1-1): EPEVTQTPSHQVTQMGQEVILRCVPISNHLYFYWYRQILGQKVEFLVSFYNNEISEKSEIFDDQFSVERPDGSNFTLKIRSTKLEDSAMYFCASSGYRVNTEAFFGQGTRLTVV.

The chain employs TRBV13 and TRBJ2-6, with D unresolved. V lost 0 bases, J lost 2 bases, and 5 bases lay in between. Germline CDR1 and CDR2: PRHDT and FYEKMQ (reference sequence). This CDR3 is 15 amino acids long. The CDR3 sequence is CASSLGRAGANVLTF. As DNA, the CDR3 is TGTGCCAGCAGCTTAGGCCGGGCTGGGGCCAACGTCCTGACTTTC.

The chain has TRBV7-9 and TRBJ2-5, with D tentatively TRBD1 (5 bases). The germline V and J ends were trimmed by 5 bases and 6 bases, with 10 bases remaining between them. The CDR3 covers 12 residues. Germline V lookup: CDR1 SEHNR, CDR2 FQNEAQ (reference sequence). CDR3 nucleotide sequence: TGTGCCAGCAGCGCCAGGGAAAAGACCCAGTACTTC. Translated: CASSAREKTQYF.

Points on this clone: An end of the junction differs from the germline gene, which may be a read error. The CDR3 nucleotides are TGCAGTGCTAGCCCCCCCGGGTTT. Its protein is CSASPPGF. This sequence joins TRBV20-1 and TRBJ1-5, with D uncertain. This CDR3 has 8 residues. Germline CDR1 reads DFQATT; CDR2 reads SNEGSKA (reference sequence).

This rearrangement joins TRBV28 to TRBJ1-5; D is uncertain. V shed 8 bases and J shed 5 bases, with 13 bases lying between them. The V gene's germline CDR1 is MDHEN and CDR2 SYDVKM. The CDR3 is made up of 13 amino acids. CDR3 in amino acids: CASGGSAYQPQHF. The CDR3 coding sequence is TGTGCCAGCGGAGGGAGCGCCTATCAGCCCCAGCATTTT.

This chain connects TRBV5-4 to TRBJ2-7; D is possibly TRBD2 (6 bases). Germline assignment: CDR1 SGHNT and CDR2 YYREEE (reference sequence). V gave up 2 bases and J gave up 5 bases, with 11 bases separating them. CDR3 length: 13 amino acids. CDR3 sequence reads: CASSLLGEDEQYF. The CDR3, as DNA: TGTGCCAGCAGCTTACTGGGGGAGGACGAGCAGTACTTC.

This clone came up once. This sequence joins TRBV29-1 and TRBJ2-2; possible D gene TRBD1, 5 bases. CDR3 size: 13 residues. Trimming shortened V by 3 bases and J by 3 bases, and 8 bases separated the two germline ends. The germline V gene encodes CDR1 SQVTM and CDR2 ANQGSEA. DNA for the CDR3: TGCAGCGTTGATCGCAGGGACACCGGGGAGCTGTTTTTT. Residues: CSVDRRDTGELFF.

This rearrangement joins TRBV9 to TRBJ2-1; TRBD2 agrees at 7 bases. Trimming took 4 bases from V and 0 from J; bases not matched to a gene: 7. The CDR3 loop spans 16 amino acids. CDR1 is SGDLS and CDR2 is YYNGEE in the germline V gene. Written as DNA, the CDR3 is TGTGCCAGCAGCCCCAGACTAGCCGGCTCCTACAATGAGCAGTTCTTC. Protein: CASSPRLAGSYNEQFF.

This chain links TRBV29-1 with TRBJ2-1; D unresolved. Trimming pared 3 bases from V and 2 bases from J, leaving 2 bases between. The CDR3 consists of 11 residues. Germline CDR1 is SQVTM and CDR2 is ANQGSEA. CDR3 protein: CSVDTYNEQFF. The CDR3 DNA reads TGCAGCGTTGACACCTACAATGAGCAGTTCTTC.

The chain employs TRBV19 and TRBJ2-1, with D possibly being TRBD2 (6 bases). V was cut by 3 bases and J by 7 bases, with 19 bases left in between. The length of the CDR3 is 16 residues. Germline assignment: CDR1 LNHDA and CDR2 SQIVND (reference sequence). The CDR3 sequence is CASSIRLGGMSNEQFF. The CDR3 DNA reads TGTGCCAGTAGTATTCGACTGGGAGGTATGTCGAATGAGCAGTTCTTC.

This chain uses TRBV5-6 with TRBJ2-5, with D possibly called TRBD1 or TRBD2 (5 bases each). Trimming shortened V by 4 bases and J by 3 bases, and 10 bases separated the two germline ends. This CDR3 contains 13 residues. The germline gives CDR1 SGHDT, CDR2 YYEEEE. CDR3 region: CASSPGTEETQYF. The DNA of the CDR3 is TGTGCCAGCAGCCCTGGGACGGAAGAGACCCAGTACTTC.

This clone was observed a few times. The chain couples TRBV7-9 to TRBJ2-7; D is undetermined. The length of the CDR3 is 13 residues. Trimming removed 1 base from V and 6 bases from J, with 10 bases in between. Looked up from germline, CDR1 is SEHNR and CDR2 is FQNEAQ (reference sequence). CDR3 amino acids: CASSLGSALEQYF. For the CDR3, the DNA is TGTGCCAGCAGCTTAGGATCCGCTCTCGAGCAGTACTTC.

This chain joins TRBV28 and TRBJ1-4; D perhaps matches TRBD1 (5 bases). V lost 7 bases, J lost 7 bases, and 19 bases lay in between. CDR3 length: 15 amino acids. CDR1 and CDR2 from the germline V gene are MDHEN and SYDVKM. The DNA for the CDR3 is TGTGCCAGCACTTCCCTGGGACCTCAAGGTGAAAAACTGTTTTTT. Protein: CASTSLGPQGEKLFF.

The CDR3 DNA follows: TGTGCCAGCAGTGACTCGACAGGGGGCTATGGCTACACCTTC. Protein sequence: CASSDSTGGYGYTF. This chain joins TRBV6-4 and TRBJ1-2; 9 nucleotides align to TRBD1. The germline V gene encodes CDR1 MRHNA and CDR2 SNTAGT. The CDR3 loop spans 14 amino acids. The V segment lost 0 bases and the J segment 4 bases; nucleotides outside the gene matches: 0.

The chain is built from TRBV21-1 and TRBJ2-7; the table assigns TRBD2, which was not confirmed against the DNA. TRBV21-1 is reported as a pseudogene. CDR3 length: 18 residues. CDR3 sequence (DNA): TGTGCCAGCAGCAAATTAGGGACTAGCGGGATGAGCTCCTACGAGCAGTACTTC. This gives the protein CASSKLGTSGMSSYEQYF.